This passage covers 30 T cell receptor beta chains from one sample sequenced in a study of hypomethylating agent response in myelodysplastic syndrome (dated by TCRdb to the early 2020s). The library was produced with the immunoSEQ multiplex PCR assay. The source is immuneACCESS, and TCRdb retained only in-frame sequences with V and J called. Part of the clones is not carried over; for the studies checked, unresolved V genes explain less than half of this, and the remainder is unexplained. In all, the sample holds approximately 4,000 clones, and roughly 80% of those were seen once. The ten top clones hold about 20% of the sample. Specimen: bone marrow, collected before or after starting hypomethylating agent treatment for myelodysplastic syndrome (not recorded which). These receptors were collected from a human donor with myelodysplastic syndrome.

J is TRBJ2-1 and V is TRBV7-2, with 7 nucleotides matching TRBD2. The CDR3 spans 17 residues. Germline V gene data show CDR1 as SGHTA and CDR2 as FQGNSA. J lost 4 bases, V lost 3 bases, and 12 bases had no gene match. The CDR3 is CASSFFTPAGSYNEQFF. The CDR3 nucleotides are TGTGCCAGCAGCTTCTTCACTCCAGCGGGATCGTACAATGAGCAGTTCTTC.

This clone showed up just once. The chain combines TRBV4-3 with TRBJ2-5; TRBD2 agrees at 8 bases. The J call may be wrong; the DNA end is better matched by TRBJ2-7. CDR3 length equals 15 residues. Germline loops: CDR1 LGHNA, CDR2 YSLEER. The CDR3 bases are TGCGCCAGCAGCCAAGGCGGCGGGAGGCTAGACGAGCAGTACTTC. It specifies CASSQGGGRLDEQYF.

This chain connects TRBV7-2 to TRBJ2-7, with 10 positions matching TRBD2. The CDR3 extends over 15 amino acids. The V and J ends lost 5 bases and 4 bases, in that order; junction bases with no gene match: 8. The germline V gene has CDR1 SGHTA and CDR2 FQGNSA. The CDR3 sequence: CASSLSGRQGYEQYF. DNA of the CDR3: TGTGCCAGCAGCCTTAGCGGGAGGCAGGGTTACGAGCAGTACTTC.

This sequence joins TRBV19 and TRBJ1-4; 7 bases map to TRBD1. Germline-derived CDR1 and CDR2 are LNHDA and SQIVND (reference sequence). Trimming cost V 0 bases and J 6 bases; bases outside gene matches: 10. CDR3 length equals 17 residues. Here the CDR3 DNA reads TGTGCCAGTAGTATAGATGCCCTCCGGGACAGCCATGAAAAACTGTTTTTT. It is translated as CASSIDALRDSHEKLFF.

The J gene is TRBJ2-7, the V gene TRBV4-3; TRBD1 matches at 11 bases. The CDR3 loop spans 13 amino acids. CDR1 and CDR2 from the germline V gene are LGHNA and YSLEER. The V segment lost 5 bases and the J segment 9 bases; nucleotides outside the gene matches: 6. CDR3 sequence reads: CASSAGQGEVQYF. The CDR3 nucleotides are TGCGCCAGCAGCGCGGGACAGGGGGAAGTGCAGTACTTC.

This clone has a handful of counts. The rearrangement links TRBV14 to TRBJ1-1; D possibly corresponds to TRBD1 (6 bases). Trimming pared 6 bases from V and 0 bases from J, leaving 8 bases between. Germline V CDR1 and CDR2: SGHDN, FVKESK. The CDR3 sequence is 13 residues long. The CDR3 here is CASRQGLNTEAFF. The CDR3 DNA reads TGTGCCAGCAGACAGGGTCTGAACACTGAAGCTTTCTTT.

The chain has TRBV21-1 and TRBJ2-1; TRBD1 is the table's D call, not checked against the DNA. TRBV21-1 is a known pseudogene. The length of the CDR3 is 17 residues. The CDR3 loop is CASSKSGALKSYNEQFF. The CDR3 DNA sequence: TGTGCCAGCAGCAAATCTGGGGCCCTCAAGAGCTACAATGAGCAGTTCTTC.

This clone is medium-sized. The genes are TRBV5-1 and TRBJ1-1, with D possibly being TRBD1 (5 bases). CDR1 SGHRS and CDR2 YFSETQ come from the germline V gene. V lost 2 bases, J lost 0 bases, and 8 bases lay in between. This CDR3 has 14 amino acids. CDR3 DNA sequence: TGCGCCAGCAGCTTCCGGGGGATGAACACTGAAGCTTTCTTT. The encoded protein is CASSFRGMNTEAFF.

The chain uses TRBV18 and TRBJ1-2, with 8 bases matching TRBD1. The CDR3 contains 14 residues. V lost 3 bases to trimming and J lost 7 bases; unmatched junction nucleotides: 7. Germline V gene data show CDR1 as KGHSH and CDR2 as LQKENI. The CDR3, as DNA: TGTGCCAGCTCACCGACGGGACAGGAGGGTGGCTACACCTTC. Translation: CASSPTGQEGGYTF.

The V and J genes are TRBV29-1 and TRBJ2-7; D call uncertain. The germline V and J ends were trimmed by 0 bases and 4 bases, with 10 bases remaining between them. The CDR3 length is 13 residues. Germline lookup yields CDR1 SQVTM and CDR2 ANQGSEA. The CDR3 sequence: CSVEDRTTYEQYF. CDR3 sequence (DNA): TGCAGCGTTGAAGATAGAACAACTTACGAGCAGTACTTC.

The V gene is TRBV7-3, the J gene TRBJ2-5; 11 nucleotides align to TRBD2. Germline V gene lookup returns CDR1 SGHTA and CDR2 FQGTGA. The CDR3 runs 16 residues. The J segment lost 4 bases and the V segment lost 5 bases, leaving 9 bases of the junction unmatched. The CDR3 region is CASSPLGLAGGETQYF. The CDR3 DNA reads as TGTGCCAGCAGCCCTTTAGGCCTAGCGGGAGGAGAGACCCAGTACTTC.

The V gene is TRBV19, the J gene TRBJ2-5; perhaps D is TRBD1 or TRBD2 (6 bases each). V dropped 2 bases and J dropped 5 bases, with 15 bases sitting between them. The germline gives CDR1 LNHDA, CDR2 SQIVND (reference sequence). The CDR3 runs 15 residues. In DNA form, the CDR3 reads TGTGCCAGTAGTATAAGGGGGGCGGAGGCGGAGACCCAGTACTTC. It is translated as CASSIRGAEAETQYF.

Here the CDR3 DNA reads TGTGCCAGCAGCCAGCGGGGGAGCTCCTACAATGAGCAGTTCTTC. It yields the protein CASSQRGSSYNEQFF. The genes are TRBV27 and TRBJ2-1; the match to TRBD2 covers 8 bases. This CDR3 contains 15 residues. V trimming: 6 bases; J trimming: 0 bases; junction bases outside the gene matches: 4. Germline V gene sequence: CDR1 MNHEY, CDR2 SMNVEV (reference sequence).

The rearrangement uses TRBV28 and TRBJ2-2; D is perhaps TRBD1 (5 bases). Germline V gene lookup returns CDR1 MDHEN and CDR2 SYDVKM. Trimming removed 5 bases at V and 9 bases at J, with 7 bases between. The length of the CDR3 is 11 residues. CDR3 bases: TGTGCCAGCAGTGGACAAAGGGAGCTGTTTTTT. It is translated as CASSGQRELFF.

The genes are TRBV7-8 and TRBJ2-5; D may be TRBD1 or TRBD2 (7 bases each). CDR1 and CDR2 (germline): SGHVS, FQNEAQ. This CDR3 is built from 15 residues. Trimming took 5 bases from V and 5 from J, leaving 18 bases between them. CDR3 sequence reads: CASSTRLQGGETQYF. Written as DNA, the CDR3 is TGTGCCAGCAGCACCCGCCTTCAGGGGGGGGAGACCCAGTACTTC.

The chain is built from TRBV7-8 and TRBJ2-7; D ambiguous. With 5 bases removed from V and 3 bases from J, the gap between germline ends came to 5 bases. Per germline, CDR1 SGHVS and CDR2 FQNEAQ. The CDR3 covers 11 residues. This chain's CDR3 is CASSPIYEQYF. The CDR3 coding sequence is TGTGCCAGCAGCCCTATCTACGAGCAGTACTTC.

V gene TRBV25-1 combines with J gene TRBJ2-2, with D tentatively TRBD2 (5 bases). The CDR3 is 15 amino acids. Germline CDR1 reads MGHDK; CDR2 reads SYGVNS. The V and J ends lost 6 bases and 1 base respectively, with 12 bases between them. The chain's CDR3 is CASSPEGLNTGELFF. In DNA, the CDR3 is TGTGCCAGCAGCCCCGAGGGCCTGAACACCGGGGAGCTGTTTTTT. Full variable domain (rest looked up from reference TRBV25-1 and TRBJ2-2): EADIYQTPRYLVIGTGKKITLECSQTMGHDKMYWYQQDPGMELHLIHYSYGVNSTEKGDLSSESTVSRIRTEHFPLTLESARPSHTSQYLCASSPEGLNTGELFFGEGSRLTVL.

The rearrangement joins TRBV7-9 to TRBJ2-7; 10 nucleotides align to TRBD2. Germline lookup yields CDR1 SEHNR and CDR2 FQNEAQ (reference sequence). V shed 5 bases and J 2 bases; nucleotides not matched to a gene: 9. The CDR3 length is 16 residues. CDR3 residues: CASSQNPTSGTYEQYF. CDR3 nucleotide sequence: TGTGCCAGCAGCCAAAACCCTACTAGCGGGACCTACGAGCAGTACTTC.

V usage is TRBV5-1 and J usage is TRBJ2-7, with 7 bases fitting TRBD2. This CDR3 comprises 12 residues. In germline, CDR1 is SGHRS, CDR2 YFSETQ. Trimming at V came to 4 bases and at J to 4 bases, leaving 2 bases not matched to a gene. The chain's CDR3 is CASSLGGYEQYF. DNA for the CDR3: TGCGCCAGCAGCCTGGGGGGGTACGAGCAGTACTTC.

The sample holds one count of this clone. V and J are TRBV9 and TRBJ1-2; 7 bases match TRBD1. The CDR3 runs 14 residues. The V gene's germline CDR1 is SGDLS and CDR2 YYNGEE. J was trimmed by 6 bases and V by 0 bases; bases with no gene match: 5. For the CDR3, the DNA is TGTGCCAGCAGCGTAGATCAGGGGGGCGATGGCTACACCTTC. The encoded protein is CASSVDQGGDGYTF.

The chain recombines TRBV29-1 with TRBJ2-5; D possibly corresponds to TRBD2 (7 bases). The CDR3 has 16 amino acids. The ends were cut back, 0 bases at V and 5 bases at J, with 19 bases in the middle. Germline V gives CDR1 SQVTM, CDR2 ANQGSEA. CDR3 bases: TGCAGCGTTGAAGATGGGCACGGGGGGCTTCAGGAGACCCAGTACTTC. It codes for CSVEDGHGGLQETQYF. The full variable domain, completed using reference TRBV29-1 and TRBJ2-5, is SAVISQKPSRDICQRGTSLTIQCQVDSQVTMMFWYRQQPGQSLTLIATANQGSEATYESGFVIDKFPISRPNLTFSTLTVSNMSPEDSSIYLCSVEDGHGGLQETQYFGPGTRLLVL.

The genes are TRBV13 and TRBJ1-2; the match to TRBD1 covers 8 bases. Trimming took 4 bases from V and 2 from J; bases not matched to a gene: 15. The CDR3 consists of 18 residues. Germline V gene lookup returns CDR1 PRHDT and CDR2 FYEKMQ (reference sequence). CDR3 sequence: CASSYSGRSGQENYGYTF. For the CDR3, the DNA is TGTGCCAGCAGCTACAGTGGAAGATCGGGACAGGAAAACTATGGCTACACCTTC.

The chain combines TRBV19 with TRBJ1-1; possible D gene TRBD1, 5 bases. This CDR3 is 14 amino acids long. Germline values: CDR1 LNHDA, CDR2 SQIVND (reference sequence). V was shortened by 1 base and J by 4 bases, with 10 bases between the two germline ends. The CDR3 sequence is CASSIAGQGTEAFF. The CDR3 DNA sequence: TGTGCCAGTAGTATAGCAGGGCAGGGCACTGAAGCTTTCTTT.

The chain links TRBV6-5 to TRBJ2-7; possibly TRBD1 or TRBD2 for D (5 bases each). This CDR3 comprises 14 residues. V dropped 4 bases and J dropped 6 bases, with 16 bases sitting between them. CDR1 is MNHEY and CDR2 is SVGAGI in the germline V gene. CDR3 protein: CASSSPTTRGEQYF. CDR3 nucleotide sequence: TGTGCCAGCAGTTCACCGACGACGAGGGGCGAGCAGTACTTC.

The chain joins TRBV28 to TRBJ2-1, with TRBD2 matching over 8 bases. Looked up from germline, CDR1 is MDHEN and CDR2 is SYDVKM. V lost 8 bases to trimming and J lost 7 bases; unmatched junction nucleotides: 10. This CDR3 spans 14 amino acids. CDR3 DNA sequence: TGTGCCAGCCTCCCCAGCGGGAGTGAAAATGAGCAGTTCTTC. Translation: CASLPSGSENEQFF.

V usage is TRBV28 and J usage is TRBJ2-1; D gene uncertain. Trimming cost V 5 bases and J 8 bases, with 13 bases left between them. This CDR3 comprises 13 residues. Germline-derived CDR1 and CDR2 are MDHEN and SYDVKM. The CDR3 nucleotides read TGTGCCAGCAGTCCCAACTATCTTCATGAGCAGTTCTTC. Amino acids: CASSPNYLHEQFF.

The chain links TRBV6-4 to TRBJ1-1, with a possible D match to TRBD1 (6 bases). Germline V gives CDR1 MRHNA, CDR2 SNTAGT. The CDR3 is made up of 14 amino acids. Trimming pared 8 bases from V and 4 bases from J, leaving 17 bases between. The CDR3 nucleotides read TGTGCCAGCTCCGCGGGGGCAGGGAGCACTGAAGCTTTCTTT. This sequence encodes CASSAGAGSTEAFF.

The J gene is TRBJ2-3, the V gene TRBV5-5, with 12 bases aligning to TRBD2. The trim removed 4 bases at V and 8 bases at J, leaving 8 bases unmatched. The CDR3 covers 15 residues. Looked up from germline, CDR1 is SGHKS and CDR2 is YYEKEE (reference sequence). CDR3 sequence: CASSPRTSGMGTQYF. DNA for the CDR3: TGTGCCAGCAGCCCTAGGACTAGCGGGATGGGTACGCAGTATTTT.

The chain is built from TRBV18 and TRBJ2-5; D not certain. The DNA end lines up better with TRBJ2-7; the J call may be wrong. CDR3 length: 14 residues. Germline CDR1 and CDR2: KGHSH and LQKENI. CDR3 in amino acids: CASSPDGSGREQYF. The CDR3 DNA reads TGTGCCAGCTCACCGGACGGGTCTGGTCGCGAGCAGTACTTC.

In DNA form, the CDR3 reads TGTGCCAGCAGCCGTTACTATGGCTACACCTTC. This codes for CASSRYYGYTF. This rearrangement joins TRBV28 to TRBJ1-2; D unclear. CDR3 size: 11 residues. The V end lost 6 bases, the J end lost 3 bases, and 5 bases lay between the germline ends. The germline V gene encodes CDR1 MDHEN and CDR2 SYDVKM.